This T cell receptor (beta chain) was captured in a study of control samples from healthy donors and cancer patients. Assay: immunoSEQ multiplex PCR; the TCRdb copy retains only in-frame clones and omits some. The sample includes about 28,000 clones, 70% to 85% of them seen just once. V lost 4 bases and J lost 0; bases outside the gene matches: 12. The CDR3 loop spans 18 amino acids. CDR1 is SGHNT, CDR2 YYREEE, per germline (reference sequence). V usage is TRBV5-4 and J usage is TRBJ2-1; TRBD2 matches at 8 bases. Sequencing used PBMCs. This receptor was obtained from a man aged 55 to 70 with head and neck cancer. CDR3 DNA sequence: TGTGCCAGCAGCCCGTACTCGAGCGGGAGTCGCTCCTACAATGAGCAGTTCTTC. Translated: CASSPYSSGSRSYNEQFF.